This entry features one T cell receptor (beta chain) sequence. Profiled with immunoSEQ multiplex PCR; TCRdb holds only in-frame clones, not every one. The sample lists tens of thousands of clones; around 97% were seen once. This entry is derived from a study of technical replicates of blood from several donors. The V gene's germline CDR1 is SGDLS and CDR2 YYNGEE. With V trimmed by 4 bases and J by 8 bases, 2 bases remained unmatched. The CDR3 runs to 12 residues. The chain links TRBV9 to TRBJ1-4, with TRBD1 matching over 7 bases. The sequencing input was T cells isolated from PBMCs. The sequence derives from a human donor in good health. CDR3: CASSPGQEKLFF. CDR3 bases: TGTGCCAGCAGCCCGGGACAGGAAAAACTGTTTTTT.